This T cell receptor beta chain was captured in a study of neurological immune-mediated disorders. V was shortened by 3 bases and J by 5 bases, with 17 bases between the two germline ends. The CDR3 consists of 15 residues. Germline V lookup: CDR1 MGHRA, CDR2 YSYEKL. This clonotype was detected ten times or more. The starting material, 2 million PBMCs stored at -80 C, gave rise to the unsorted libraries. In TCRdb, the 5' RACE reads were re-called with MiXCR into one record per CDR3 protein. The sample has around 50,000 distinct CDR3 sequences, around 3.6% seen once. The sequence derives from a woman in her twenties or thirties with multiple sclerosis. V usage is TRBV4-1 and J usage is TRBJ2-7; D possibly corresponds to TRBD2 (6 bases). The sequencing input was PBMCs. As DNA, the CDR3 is TGCGCCAGCAGCCACCCCGGGGGACGGGAGAACGAGCAGTACTTC. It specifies CASSHPGGRENEQYF.